Here is one T cell receptor (beta chain) with its context. With 0 bases removed from V and 4 bases from J, the gap between germline ends came to 10 bases. The CDR3 length is 14 residues. Germline values: CDR1 MDHEN, CDR2 SYDVKM. This record comes from a study of T cell changes during pregnancy in multiple sclerosis. Assay: immunoSEQ multiplex PCR; the TCRdb copy retains only in-frame clones and omits some. The sample lists around 130,000 clones, 85% to 95% occurring once. The sequencing here drew on peripheral blood, taken before pregnancy. The chain links TRBV28 to TRBJ2-7; D might be TRBD1 (5 bases). The TCR originated in a female donor with multiple sclerosis, enrolled in a pregnancy study. The CDR3 nucleotides are TGTGCCAGCAGTTTATGGACAGCCCTGTACGAGCAGTACTTC. Protein sequence: CASSLWTALYEQYF.